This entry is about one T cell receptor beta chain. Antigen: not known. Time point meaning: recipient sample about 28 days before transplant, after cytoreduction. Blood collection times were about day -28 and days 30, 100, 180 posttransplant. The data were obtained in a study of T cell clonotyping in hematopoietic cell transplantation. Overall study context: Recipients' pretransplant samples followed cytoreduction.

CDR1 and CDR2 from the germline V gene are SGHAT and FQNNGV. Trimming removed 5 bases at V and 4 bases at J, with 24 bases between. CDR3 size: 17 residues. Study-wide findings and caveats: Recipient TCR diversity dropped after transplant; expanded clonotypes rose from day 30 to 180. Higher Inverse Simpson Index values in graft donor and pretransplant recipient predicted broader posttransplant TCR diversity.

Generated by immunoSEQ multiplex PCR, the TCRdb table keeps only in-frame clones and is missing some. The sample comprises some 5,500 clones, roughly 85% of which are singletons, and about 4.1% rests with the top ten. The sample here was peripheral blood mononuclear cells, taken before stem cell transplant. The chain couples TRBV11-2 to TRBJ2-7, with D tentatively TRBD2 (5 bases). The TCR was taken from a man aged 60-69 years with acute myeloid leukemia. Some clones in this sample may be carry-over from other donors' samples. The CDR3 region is CASSPHNVLGRFYEQYF. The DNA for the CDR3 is TGTGCCAGCAGCCCCCACAACGTGTTGGGGAGATTTTACGAGCAGTACTTC. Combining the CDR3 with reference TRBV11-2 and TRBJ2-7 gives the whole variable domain EAGVAQSPRYKIIEKRQSVAFWCNPISGHATLYWYQQILGQGPKLLIQFQNNGVVDDSQLPKDRFSAERLKGVDSTLKIQPAKLEDSAVYLCASSPHNVLGRFYEQYFGPGTRLTVT.